The clone carrying this T cell receptor beta chain was detected only a few times. Its antigen is currently unknown. This sample stems from a study of regulatory T cells in long-lasting Graves disease. Study-level points and caveats: Limited sample numbers may have lowered accuracy.

Germline V gene data show CDR1 as SGHRS and CDR2 as YFSETQ. CDR3 size: 17 residues. Between the trimmed V and J ends, which lost 3 bases and 3 bases, there was a span of 21 bases. Libraries of TCR beta came from iRepertoire HTBI primers plus Arm-PCR of CDR3 regions. TCRdb ran MiXCR on the multiplex PCR reads and lists one entry per CDR3 protein. The profile shows 300,000 or so distinct CDR3 sequences, around 20% of them singletons. Time point in this sample: persistent/refractory GD, antithyroid drugs over 5 years with positive TRAb. RNA isolated from PBMCs was used to make the TCR library. The chain uses TRBV5-1 and TRBJ1-2, with a possible D match to TRBD1 (5 bases). Sequences were derived from peripheral blood mononuclear cells (PBMCs), sampled when the disease was refractory, from a patient treated with antithyroid drugs. The TCR comes from a female donor with Graves disease. CDR3 coding DNA: TGCGCCAGCAGCTCCGCGGGGGACCTCTATTGGGACTATGGCTACACCTTC. Its protein product is CASSSAGDLYWDYGYTF.